Listed here are 28 T cell receptor beta chains from one sample, sequenced in a study of beta chain features in type 1 diabetes. Findings of the study overall: Among all four CD4+ subsets, Type 1 diabetes patients had TCRB CDR3s that were moderately but significantly shorter.

Of the isolated RNA, all was reverse transcribed, and so the sequenced material was expressed TCRB transcripts. Libraries were prepared by immunoSEQ multiplex PCR; TCRdb keeps only in-frame clonotypes and omits some of them. The repertoire has 630,000 or so clones, 11% to 15% of them found once; the top ten carry 0.035% to 0.045%. For these TCRs, the target antigens are not known. The sequenced material came from naive CD4+ T cells from blood. Every receptor here comes from a man between 18 and 35 years old with type 1 diabetes.

Comments on this clone: The identical CDR3 is also encoded by other nucleotide sequences in the sample. V gene TRBV28 combines with J gene TRBJ1-2, with D possibly TRBD1 on 6 matching bases. Trimming removed 2 bases from V and 5 bases from J, with 6 bases in between. The CDR3 consists of 12 residues. The germline V gene has CDR1 MDHEN and CDR2 SYDVKM. The CDR3 DNA sequence: TGTGCCAGCAGTTTAAGGGGGTATGGCTACACCTTC. Protein sequence: CASSLRGYGYTF.

The chain combines TRBV6-1 with TRBJ2-7; 7 bases align to TRBD1. The CDR3 runs 15 residues. From germline, CDR1 is MNHNS and CDR2 SASEGT. V shed 7 bases, J shed 0 bases, and the junction held 9 bases outside the gene matches. DNA of the CDR3: TGTGCCAGCATTGGTAACCGGGACAGCTCCTACGAGCAGTACTTC. Protein sequence: CASIGNRDSSYEQYF.

V and J are TRBV27 and TRBJ2-3; no clear D gene. The CDR3 runs 15 residues. The ends were cut back, 4 bases at V and 6 bases at J, with 17 bases in the middle. The germline CDR1 and CDR2 sequences are MNHEY and SMNVEV (reference sequence). The CDR3 here is CASSSVPPNGDTQYF. For the CDR3, the DNA is TGTGCCAGCAGTTCCGTTCCGCCCAACGGGGATACGCAGTATTTT.

This chain joins TRBV7-8 and TRBJ1-1; D not certain. V lost 6 bases to trimming and J lost 3 bases, with 8 bases between them. The CDR3 consists of 12 residues. Germline V gene sequence: CDR1 SGHVS, CDR2 FQNEAQ. The CDR3 DNA is TGTGCCAGCAGGCTCCGGGACACTGAAGCTTTCTTT. This gives the protein CASRLRDTEAFF.

The J gene is TRBJ2-1, the V gene TRBV9; TRBD2 is a possible D gene (6 bases). This CDR3 is 15 amino acids long. Germline-derived CDR1 and CDR2 are SGDLS and YYNGEE. V lost 4 bases to trimming and J lost 1 base, with 12 bases between them. CDR3 sequence: CASSTTGTSYNEQFF. For the CDR3, the DNA is TGTGCCAGCAGCACTACCGGGACTTCCTACAATGAGCAGTTCTTC.

The genes are TRBV6-6 and TRBJ2-7; D gene unclear. Trimming pared 8 bases from V and 2 bases from J, leaving 13 bases between. Per the germline V gene, CDR1 is MNHNY and CDR2 is SVGAGI (reference sequence). The CDR3 is made up of 13 amino acids. The CDR3 nucleotides read TGTGCCAGCTGCCCAGGAGCTGCCTACGAGCAGTACTTC. Translation: CASCPGAAYEQYF.

V gene TRBV25-1 combines with J gene TRBJ2-5, with D hard to call. Germline-derived CDR1 and CDR2 are MGHDK and SYGVNS. Deletions cut 0 bases from V and 5 bases from J, with 4 bases between. The CDR3 is 12 residues long. CDR3 DNA: TGTGCCAGCAGTGAATATACGGAGACCCAGTACTTC. It specifies CASSEYTETQYF.

The J gene is TRBJ1-2, the V gene TRBV7-2; a possible D gene is TRBD1 (6 bases). The germline V gene encodes CDR1 SGHTA and CDR2 FQGNSA. This CDR3 spans 16 amino acids. The V end lost 1 base, the J end lost 8 bases, and 20 bases lay between the germline ends. The CDR3 DNA reads as TGTGCCAGCAGCTTAGGATTCCCACAGGGATCGGAGGGCTACACCTTC. Translated, it gives CASSLGFPQGSEGYTF. The full variable domain, rest sourced from reference TRBV7-2 and TRBJ1-2, is GAGVSQSPSNKVTEKGKDVELRCDPISGHTALYWYRQSLGQGLEFLIYFQGNSAPDKSGLPSDRFSAERTGGSVSTLTIQRTQQEDSAVYLCASSLGFPQGSEGYTFGSGTRLTVV.

The table lists this clone with a few counts. Here the CDR3 reads CASSQDPNTEAFF. As DNA, the CDR3 is TGTGCCAGCAGCCAAGATCCGAACACTGAAGCTTTCTTT. The J gene is TRBJ1-1, the V gene TRBV4-2; D is uncertain. Germline values: CDR1 LGHNA, CDR2 YNFKEQ. The CDR3 extends over 13 amino acids. V lost 0 bases to trimming and J lost 1 base, with 3 bases between them.

The chain is built from TRBV5-1 and TRBJ2-3; TRBD1 matches 9 bases. The germline gives CDR1 SGHRS, CDR2 YFSETQ. After removal of 4 bases from V and 4 bases from J, the junction contained 7 bases not matched to a gene. CDR3 length equals 15 residues. In DNA, the CDR3 is TGCGCCAGCAGCAGGGGACAGGGTGGCCCAGATACGCAGTATTTT. Translating gives CASSRGQGGPDTQYF.

The chain recombines TRBV6-1 with TRBJ2-3, with a possible D match to TRBD1 (6 bases). With 7 bases removed from V and 1 base from J, the gap between germline ends came to 12 bases. Germline loops: CDR1 MNHNS, CDR2 SASEGT. The length of the CDR3 is 14 residues. The CDR3, as DNA: TGTGCCAGCAAAATGACAGGAGGCACAGATACGCAGTATTTT. This encodes CASKMTGGTDTQYF.

This clone was detected only a few times. This sequence joins TRBV5-1 and TRBJ2-1, with a weak D call TRBD1 (7 bases). Germline CDR1 SGHRS, CDR2 YFSETQ. CDR3 length: 14 amino acids. The V end was cut by 4 bases, the J end by 7 bases, with 15 bases between. DNA for the CDR3: TGCGCCAGCAGCGCCTCGGAGGGGGCGAATGAGCAGTTCTTC. Amino acid sequence: CASSASEGANEQFF.

The rearrangement joins TRBV11-2 to TRBJ1-3; no reliable D call. Trimming removed 1 base at V and 2 bases at J, with 9 bases between. CDR1 and CDR2 (germline): SGHAT, FQNNGV. CDR3 length equals 15 residues. The CDR3 spells CASSLATLPGNTIYF. The CDR3 nucleotides read TGTGCCAGCAGCTTAGCCACCCTCCCTGGAAACACCATATATTTT.

The rearrangement links TRBV30 to TRBJ2-1; D is ambiguous. The ends were cut back, 0 bases at V and 5 bases at J, with 5 bases in the middle. Per the germline V gene, CDR1 is GTSNPN and CDR2 is SVGIG (reference sequence). This CDR3 has 12 amino acids. In nucleotides, the CDR3 is TGTGCCTGGAGTGTACGAGACAATGAGCAGTTCTTC. Amino acid sequence: CAWSVRDNEQFF.

The chain employs TRBV18 and TRBJ2-1; TRBD1 aligns across 8 bases. CDR1 is KGHSH, CDR2 LQKENI, per germline. Unmatched junction bases numbered 3, after V lost 3 bases and J lost 8 bases. The CDR3 loop spans 13 amino acids. CDR3 DNA: TGTGCCAGCTCACCCGAGGACAGGGATGAGCAGTTCTTC. Translation gives CASSPEDRDEQFF.

As to this clone: Mismatch with germline at one junction end may stem from a read error. This chain uses TRBV7-7 with TRBJ2-7; weak D call: TRBD2 (6 bases). The germline V gene has CDR1 SSHAT and CDR2 FNYEAQ (reference sequence). This CDR3 comprises 13 residues. The DNA of the CDR3 is TGTGCTAGCAGTCCCCGGGGGTCCTACGAGCAGTACTTC. Its protein product is CASSPRGSYEQYF.

The chain employs TRBV25-1 and TRBJ2-1; tentatively, D is TRBD1 (8 bases). The CDR3 is 16 amino acids. The V gene lost 7 bases and the J gene lost 4 bases, with 20 bases spanning the gap. From germline, CDR1 is MGHDK and CDR2 SYGVNS. CDR3 DNA: TGTGCCAGCACCACCTCACAGGGGGGGCCTTACAATGAGCAGTTCTTC. Protein sequence: CASTTSQGGPYNEQFF.

This clone was counted between two and nine times. V usage is TRBV6-6 and J usage is TRBJ1-2; maybe TRBD1 (5 bases). This CDR3 contains 13 residues. Trimming cost V 4 bases and J 3 bases, with 9 bases left between them. Germline lookup yields CDR1 MNHNY and CDR2 SVGAGI (reference sequence). DNA for the CDR3: TGTGCCAGCAGTTTGCCGACAGACTATGGCTACACCTTC. It specifies CASSLPTDYGYTF.

The V gene is TRBV23-1, the J gene TRBJ1-6; D gene ambiguous. TRBV23-1 is annotated as an ORF whose role is uncertain. The CDR3 covers 16 residues. The V end lost 4 bases, the J end lost 0 bases, and 10 bases lay between the germline ends. The CDR3 nucleotides read TGCGCCAGCAGTCGCCCGATTTTCTCCTATAATTCACCCCTCCACTTT. This encodes CASSRPIFSYNSPLHF.

This clone has more than one count but fewer than ten. The chain carries TRBV6-5 and TRBJ2-7; 7 bases match TRBD1. Germline-derived CDR1 and CDR2 are MNHEY and SVGAGI. The CDR3 has 15 amino acids. V lost 0 bases to trimming and J lost 2 bases; unmatched junction nucleotides: 4. The CDR3 bases are TGTGCCAGCAGTTACTCGAAGCAGGGGGCCTACGAGCAGTACTTC. Its protein is CASSYSKQGAYEQYF.

This clone was counted between two and nine times. The chain couples TRBV29-1 to TRBJ2-7; maybe TRBD2 (5 bases). Trimming left V 5 bases short and J 7 bases short, with 18 bases between. CDR1 is SQVTM, CDR2 ANQGSEA, per germline. There are 13 residues in the CDR3. The CDR3 DNA follows: TGCAGCGTTCGGGTCCAACCTCCGGGGGAGCAGTACTTC. It encodes CSVRVQPPGEQYF.

J is TRBJ2-3 and V is TRBV30; 7 nucleotides align to TRBD2. This CDR3 is 14 amino acids long. V shed 2 bases, J shed 6 bases, and the junction held 8 bases outside the gene matches. The germline V gene encodes CDR1 GTSNPN and CDR2 SVGIG (reference sequence). DNA of the CDR3: TGTGCCTGGAGTTCTAGCGGTGTCGAGGATACGCAGTATTTT. It codes for CAWSSSGVEDTQYF.

This clone was seen a handful of times. The chain joins TRBV7-6 to TRBJ2-2; no reliable D call. Trimming took off 1 base at V and 0 bases at J, with 9 bases between the two ends. Per germline, CDR1 SGHVS and CDR2 FNYEAQ. This CDR3 is 16 amino acids long. CDR3 protein: CASSLVTRTNTGELFF. CDR3 DNA: TGTGCCAGCAGCTTAGTTACGCGGACGAACACCGGGGAGCTGTTTTTT.

This clone was detected a few times. This chain connects TRBV25-1 to TRBJ2-1, with TRBD2 as a possible D gene (5 bases). CDR1 is MGHDK and CDR2 is SYGVNS in the germline V gene. The CDR3 spans 12 residues. Trimming cost V 3 bases and J 7 bases, with 7 bases left between them. CDR3 nucleotides: TGTGCCAGCAGTGAGTCGGGGAATGAGCAGTTCTTC. It yields the protein CASSESGNEQFF. The full variable domain, with the rest looked up from reference TRBV25-1 and TRBJ2-1, is EADIYQTPRYLVIGTGKKITLECSQTMGHDKMYWYQQDPGMELHLIHYSYGVNSTEKGDLSSESTVSRIRTEHFPLTLESARPSHTSQYLCASSESGNEQFFGPGTRLTVL.

J is TRBJ2-1 and V is TRBV5-1; D not certain. This CDR3 has 14 residues. Germline V lookup: CDR1 SGHRS, CDR2 YFSETQ. V was trimmed by 0 bases and J by 8 bases, leaving 12 bases between them. The CDR3 bases are TGCGCCAGCAGCTTGGCCGCTATGCGCGATGAGCAGTTCTTC. Its protein is CASSLAAMRDEQFF. Complete variable domain (other parts from reference TRBV5-1 and TRBJ2-1): KAGVTQTPRYLIKTRGQQVTLSCSPISGHRSVSWYQQTPGQGLQFLFEYFSETQRNKGNFPGRFSGRQFSNSRSEMNVSTLELGDSALYLCASSLAAMRDEQFFGPGTRLTVL.

V gene TRBV7-2 combines with J gene TRBJ2-5; 8 nucleotides line up with TRBD2. V lost 5 bases, J lost 5 bases, and 10 bases stayed unmatched. Germline V gives CDR1 SGHTA, CDR2 FQGNSA. The CDR3 is 15 amino acids. Written as DNA, the CDR3 is TGTGCCAGCAGCCCCTGGGCTAGCGGGTCGGAGACCCAGTACTTC. Translation: CASSPWASGSETQYF.

This clone was counted only a few times. This rearrangement joins TRBV10-3 to TRBJ2-1; no definite D call. The V gene lost 5 bases and the J gene lost 6 bases, with 11 bases spanning the gap. Per the germline V gene, CDR1 is ENHRY and CDR2 is SYGVKD. This CDR3 is built from 13 residues. The chain's CDR3 is CAISSVGGNEQFF. The CDR3 coding sequence is TGTGCCATCAGTTCCGTCGGCGGCAATGAGCAGTTCTTC.

The J gene is TRBJ2-1, the V gene TRBV5-1; D possibly corresponds to TRBD1 (7 bases). V lost 4 bases and J lost 3, with 17 bases in between. CDR3 length: 16 residues. Germline CDR1 is SGHRS and CDR2 is YFSETQ. CDR3 sequence (DNA): TGCGCCAGCAGCGAGAGGACAGGAGGGATCTACAATGAGCAGTTCTTC. Amino acid sequence: CASSERTGGIYNEQFF.